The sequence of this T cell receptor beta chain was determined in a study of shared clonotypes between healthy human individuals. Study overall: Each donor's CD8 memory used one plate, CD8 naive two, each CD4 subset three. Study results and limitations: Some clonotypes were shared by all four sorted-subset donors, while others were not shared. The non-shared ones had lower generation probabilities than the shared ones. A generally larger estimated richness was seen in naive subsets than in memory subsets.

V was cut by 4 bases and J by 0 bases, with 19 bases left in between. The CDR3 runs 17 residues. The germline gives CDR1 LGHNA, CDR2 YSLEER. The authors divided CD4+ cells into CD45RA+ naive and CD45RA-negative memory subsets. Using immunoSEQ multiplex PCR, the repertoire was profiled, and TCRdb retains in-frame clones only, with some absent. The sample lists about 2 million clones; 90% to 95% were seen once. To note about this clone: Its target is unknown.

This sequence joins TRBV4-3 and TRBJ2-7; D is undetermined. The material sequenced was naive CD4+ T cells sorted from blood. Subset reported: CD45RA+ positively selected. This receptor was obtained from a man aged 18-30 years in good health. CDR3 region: CASSPASSAASSYEQYF. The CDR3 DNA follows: TGCGCCAGCAGCCCCGCTAGTTCGGCAGCTAGCTCCTACGAGCAGTACTTC.